This entry lists 5 T cell receptor beta chains sequenced from one sample in a study of blood T cell repertoires in COVID-19. The data were produced by immunoSEQ multiplex PCR, yet TCRdb's version contains in-frame clones alone and is incomplete. This repertoire shows some 120,000 clones, about nine tenths found once; its top ten account for 1.8%. The sample comprised peripheral blood. The receptor source for this set is a human donor with active COVID-19. The donor label of this sample is uncertain.

V gene TRBV4-3 combines with J gene TRBJ1-6, with TRBD1 identical over 7 bases. Germline V gene data show CDR1 as LGHNA and CDR2 as YSLEER. The CDR3 runs to 14 residues. The V segment lost 4 bases and the J segment 8 bases; nucleotides outside the gene matches: 5. Here the CDR3 reads CASSLDRADSPLHF. CDR3 DNA: TGCGCCAGCAGCCTAGACAGGGCCGATTCACCCCTCCACTTT.

The chain links TRBV29-1 to TRBJ2-2; TRBD1 matches at 12 bases. CDR1 is SQVTM, CDR2 ANQGSEA, per germline. With V trimmed by 5 bases and J by 7 bases, 11 bases remained unmatched. This CDR3 contains 16 residues. CDR3 in amino acids: CSVTPGTGGAGGELFF. For the CDR3, the DNA is TGCAGCGTTACCCCCGGGACAGGGGGCGCCGGCGGGGAGCTGTTTTTT.

This clone was observed at least ten times. The chain couples TRBV7-8 to TRBJ2-6; D remains unclear. Trimming pared 5 bases from V and 4 bases from J, leaving 6 bases between. Germline-derived CDR1 and CDR2 are SGHVS and FQNEAQ. This CDR3 comprises 13 residues. CDR3 region: CASSIQGANVLTF. The CDR3, as DNA: TGTGCCAGCAGCATACAGGGGGCCAACGTCCTGACTTTC.

In DNA form, the CDR3 reads TGTGCCAGCAGCTCCTACCTTACAGATACGCAGTATTTT. Protein sequence: CASSSYLTDTQYF. This chain links TRBV5-4 with TRBJ2-3, with no clear D. Trimming cost V 3 bases and J 3 bases, with 8 bases left between them. This CDR3 comprises 13 residues. In germline, CDR1 is SGHNT, CDR2 YYREEE (reference sequence).

This rearrangement joins TRBV7-2 to TRBJ1-1; 10 nucleotides match TRBD1. V trimming: 4 bases; J trimming: 10 bases; junction bases outside the gene matches: 6. The length of the CDR3 is 13 residues. CDR1 SGHTA and CDR2 FQGNSA come from the germline V gene. The CDR3 here is CASSWGGDRGAFF. CDR3 coding DNA: TGTGCCAGCAGCTGGGGCGGGGACAGGGGAGCTTTCTTT.